This T cell receptor beta chain was profiled in a study of cytomegalovirus exposure and HLA in healthy donors. General observations from the study: In an earlier analysis, most TCR beta V segments were productive about 87% or about 30% of the time. By HLA locus, TCR association rates varied in a later analysis, with DRB1 showing the most and HLA-C the fewest.

The CDR3 runs to 15 residues. Germline lookup yields CDR1 MNHEY and CDR2 SMNVEV (reference sequence). J lost 4 bases, V lost 4 bases, and 9 bases had no gene match. The study ran its PCR with 60 Vbeta and 13 Jbeta primers. Using immunoSEQ multiplex PCR, the repertoire was profiled, and TCRdb retains in-frame clones only, with some absent. The sample lists 100,000 to 150,000 clones; roughly 71% were seen once. This clone was observed a handful of times. The antigen is not known. The chain uses TRBV27 and TRBJ1-2; 7 bases are shared with TRBD1. What was sequenced was PBMCs. The clonotype comes from a woman aged 50 to 60 in good health and CMV-seropositive. This CDR3 is CASSSIRDSPYGYTF. Here the CDR3 DNA reads TGTGCCAGCAGTTCAATCCGGGACAGCCCCTATGGCTACACCTTC.